The T cell receptor beta chain under discussion was sequenced for a study of blood T cell repertoires in COVID-19. Turning to the study itself: Donors in the United States, Italy and Spain gave samples during acute or convalescent COVID-19. The cDNA or gDNA used as material had been derived from T cells, B-cell-depleted T cells, or PBMCs.

Original processing notes: Amplification with reference gene primers provided the estimates of nucleated cell counts. Clones were read by immunoSEQ multiplex PCR, and TCRdb kept only the in-frame ones, dropping some. V and J calls plus clone size are reproduced from that table; the DNA served to infer D and trimming. The sample yields about 120,000 clones, about 86% seen once. Germline CDR1 reads MNHNS; CDR2 reads SASEGT. V dropped 4 bases and J dropped 4 bases, with 11 bases sitting between them. CDR3 length: 14 residues. Source material: peripheral blood. This clonotype was sampled from a woman in her fifties or sixties with acute or convalescent COVID-19. V gene TRBV6-1 combines with J gene TRBJ1-5; a weak D match, TRBD1 (5 bases). The CDR3 DNA is TGTGCCAGCAGTGGAGCGGGGGGTAATCAGCCCCAGCATTTT. Residues: CASSGAGGNQPQHF.